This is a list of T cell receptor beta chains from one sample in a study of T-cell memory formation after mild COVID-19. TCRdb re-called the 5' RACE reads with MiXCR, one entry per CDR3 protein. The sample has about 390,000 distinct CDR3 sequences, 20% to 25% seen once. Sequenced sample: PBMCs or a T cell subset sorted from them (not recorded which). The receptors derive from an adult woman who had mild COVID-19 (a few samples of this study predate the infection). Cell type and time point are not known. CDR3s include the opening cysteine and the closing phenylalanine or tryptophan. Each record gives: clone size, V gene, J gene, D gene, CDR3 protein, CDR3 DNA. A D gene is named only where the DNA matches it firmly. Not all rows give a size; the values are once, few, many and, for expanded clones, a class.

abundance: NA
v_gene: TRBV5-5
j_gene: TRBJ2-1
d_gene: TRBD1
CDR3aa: CASSLEVRDRQFF
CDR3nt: TGTGCCAGCAGCTTGGAGGTTAGGGACAGGCAGTTCTTC

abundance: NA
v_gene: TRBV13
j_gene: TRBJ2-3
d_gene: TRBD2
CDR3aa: CASSLVGLAGVTDTQYF
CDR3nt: TGTGCCAGCAGCTTAGTGGGACTAGCGGGAGTCACAGATACGCAGTATTTT

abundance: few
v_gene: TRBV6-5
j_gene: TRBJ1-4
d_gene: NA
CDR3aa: CASQGSNEKLFF
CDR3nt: TGTGCCAGCCAGGGGTCTAATGAAAAACTGTTTTTT

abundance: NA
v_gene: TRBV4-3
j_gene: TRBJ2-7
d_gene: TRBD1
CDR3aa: CASSQDNSGTGFYEQYF
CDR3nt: TGCGCCAGCAGCCAAGATAACTCCGGGACAGGGTTCTACGAGCAGTACTTC

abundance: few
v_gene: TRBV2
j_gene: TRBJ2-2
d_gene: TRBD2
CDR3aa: CASRGLAGYTGELFF
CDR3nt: TGTGCCAGCAGGGGACTAGCGGGATATACCGGGGAGCTGTTTTTT

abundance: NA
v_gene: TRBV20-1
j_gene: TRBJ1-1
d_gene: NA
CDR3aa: CSACKGGLGTEAFF
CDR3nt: TGCAGTGCTTGCAAAGGGGGATTGGGGACTGAAGCTTTCTTT

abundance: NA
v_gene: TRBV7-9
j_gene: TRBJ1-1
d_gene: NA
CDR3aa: CASSAQGPTEAFF
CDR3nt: TGTGCCAGCAGCGCGCAGGGGCCCACTGAAGCTTTCTTT

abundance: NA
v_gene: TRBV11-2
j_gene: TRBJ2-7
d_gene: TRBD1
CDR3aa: CASSFSLGQGNYEQYF
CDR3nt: TGTGCCAGCAGCTTCTCCCTGGGACAGGGGAACTACGAGCAGTACTTC

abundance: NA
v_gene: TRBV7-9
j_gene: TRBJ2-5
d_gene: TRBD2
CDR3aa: CASSLAWGGETQYF
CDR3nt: TGTGCCAGCAGCTTAGCATGGGGAGGGGAGACCCAGTACTTC

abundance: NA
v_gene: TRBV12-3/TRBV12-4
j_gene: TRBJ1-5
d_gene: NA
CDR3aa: CASRVTGTGQPQHF
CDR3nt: TGTGCCAGCAGAGTCACAGGGACGGGTCAGCCCCAGCATTTT

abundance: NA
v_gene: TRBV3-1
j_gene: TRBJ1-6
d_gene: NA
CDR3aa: CASSQGSTAPWAPLHF
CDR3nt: TGTGCCAGCAGCCAAGGCTCGACAGCGCCCTGGGCACCCCTCCACTTT

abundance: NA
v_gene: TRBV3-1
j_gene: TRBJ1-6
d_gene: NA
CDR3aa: CASSQGSWVGSPLHF
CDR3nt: TGTGCCAGCAGCCAAGGCTCCTGGGTCGGCTCACCCCTCCACTTT

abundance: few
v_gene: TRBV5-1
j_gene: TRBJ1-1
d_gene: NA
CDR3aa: CASSTTRDTEAFF
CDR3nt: TGCGCCAGCAGTACGACGCGGGACACTGAAGCTTTCTTT

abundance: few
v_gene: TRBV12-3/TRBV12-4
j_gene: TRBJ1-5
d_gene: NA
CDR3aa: CASSWGGPQHF
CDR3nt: TGTGCCAGCAGCTGGGGAGGGCCCCAGCATTTT

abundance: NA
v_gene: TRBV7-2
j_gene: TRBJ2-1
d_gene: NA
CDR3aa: CASSLDGHEQFF
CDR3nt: TGTGCCAGCAGCTTAGACGGGCATGAGCAGTTCTTC

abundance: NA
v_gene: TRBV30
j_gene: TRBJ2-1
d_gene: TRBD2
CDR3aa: CAWRASGREQFF
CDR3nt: TGTGCCTGGAGGGCTAGCGGGAGAGAGCAGTTCTTC

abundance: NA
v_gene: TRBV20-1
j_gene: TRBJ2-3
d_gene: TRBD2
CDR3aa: CSAYSGTSTDTQYF
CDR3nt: TGCAGTGCTTATAGCGGGACTAGCACAGATACGCAGTATTTT

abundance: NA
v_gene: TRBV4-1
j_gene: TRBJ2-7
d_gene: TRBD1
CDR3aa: CASSQDSRTGTYEQYF
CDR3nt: TGCGCCAGCAGCCAAGATTCTAGGACAGGGACCTACGAGCAGTACTTC

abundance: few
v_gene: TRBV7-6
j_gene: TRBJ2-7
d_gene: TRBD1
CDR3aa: CASSLGTGGVSYEQYF
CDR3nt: TGTGCCAGCAGCTTAGGGACAGGGGGAGTCTCCTACGAGCAGTACTTC

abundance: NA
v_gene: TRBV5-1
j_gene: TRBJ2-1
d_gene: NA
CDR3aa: CASRSRASSYNEQFF
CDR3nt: TGCGCCAGCAGGTCCCGGGCGAGCTCCTACAATGAGCAGTTCTTC

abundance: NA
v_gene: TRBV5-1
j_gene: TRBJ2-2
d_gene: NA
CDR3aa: CASRGGQIGELFF
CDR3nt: TGCGCCAGCAGGGGGGGACAGATCGGGGAGCTGTTTTTT

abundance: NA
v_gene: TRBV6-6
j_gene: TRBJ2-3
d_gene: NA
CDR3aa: CASTLEGHTDTQYF
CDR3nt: TGTGCCAGCACACTGGAGGGGCACACAGATACGCAGTATTTT

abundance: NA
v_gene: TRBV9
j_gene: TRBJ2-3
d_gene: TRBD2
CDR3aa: CASSVVASWGGADTQYF
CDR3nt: TGTGCCAGCAGCGTAGTCGCGAGTTGGGGGGGAGCAGATACGCAGTATTTT

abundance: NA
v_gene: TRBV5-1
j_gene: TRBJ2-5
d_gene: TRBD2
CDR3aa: CASKGGTSGTLETQYF
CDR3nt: TGCGCCAGCAAAGGAGGGACTAGCGGGACTTTGGAGACCCAGTACTTC

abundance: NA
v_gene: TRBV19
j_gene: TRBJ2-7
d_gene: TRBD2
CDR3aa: CASSIVAGGFYEQYF
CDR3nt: TGTGCCAGTAGTATCGTAGCGGGAGGTTTCTACGAGCAGTACTTC

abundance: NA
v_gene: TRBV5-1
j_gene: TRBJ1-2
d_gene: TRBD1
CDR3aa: CASSFLPPRPGTGDPRRSYTF
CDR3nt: TGCGCCAGCAGCTTTCTTCCACCAAGACCCGGGACAGGGGATCCACGGCGGAGCTACACCTTC

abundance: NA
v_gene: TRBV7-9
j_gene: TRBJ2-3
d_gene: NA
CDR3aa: CASSSNADTQYF
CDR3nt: TGTGCCAGCAGCTCGAACGCAGATACGCAGTATTTT

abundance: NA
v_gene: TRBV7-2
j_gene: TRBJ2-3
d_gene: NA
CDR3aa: CASSLVGVGADTQYF
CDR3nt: TGTGCCAGCAGCTTAGTCGGGGTGGGGGCAGATACGCAGTATTTT

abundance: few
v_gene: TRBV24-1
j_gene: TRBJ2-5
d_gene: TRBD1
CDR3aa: CATSDGTGGPQETQYF
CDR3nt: TGTGCCACCAGTGATGGTACAGGGGGCCCCCAAGAGACCCAGTACTTC